The clone carrying this TCR beta chain occurred a few times. Its antigen is not known. This entry belongs to a study of T cells after yellow fever vaccination. The wider study: Where fractions had low cell numbers, libraries were prepared from them with the SMART-Seq v4 Ultra Low Input RNA kit.

Whole-study results and caveats: FACS-sorted repertoires could harbor abundant contaminating bulk-population clonotypes.

A single record per CDR3 protein comes from TCRdb applying MiXCR to the 5' RACE reads. Of approximately 250,000 distinct CDR3 sequences in the sample, over 6.5% were seen once. The germline V gene has CDR1 SGHRS and CDR2 YFSETQ. The V and J ends lost 3 bases and 7 bases, in that order; junction bases with no gene match: 8. The CDR3 sequence is 15 residues long. The chain is built from TRBV5-1 and TRBJ2-7; 12 bases map to TRBD2. The source of this sequence is a man under 40 who received the YFV17D yellow fever vaccine. The sample here was CD4+ T cells sorted from PBMCs, taken on the day of the yellow fever booster vaccination. The CDR3 sequence: CASSSGLAGMGEQYF. CDR3 DNA: TGCGCCAGCAGCTCAGGACTAGCGGGAATGGGAGAGCAGTACTTC.